These 11 T cell receptor beta chains came from one sample sequenced in a study of blood T cell repertoires in COVID-19. The method was immunoSEQ multiplex PCR; TCRdb's version includes in-frame clones alone and lacks a portion of them. Of over 200,000 clones detected, 88% appear once; the ten largest clones hold 0.99%. The source material was peripheral blood. These receptors originate from a middle-aged woman who had recovered from COVID-19.

V gene TRBV7-9 combines with J gene TRBJ1-5, with 8 bases that match TRBD1. The germline V gene has CDR1 SEHNR and CDR2 FQNEAQ (reference sequence). The CDR3 consists of 13 residues. Trimming at V came to 3 bases and at J to 10 bases, leaving 5 bases not matched to a gene. The CDR3, as DNA: TGTGCCAGCAGCTTGGACAGGGTGGAACCCCAGCATTTT. Residues: CASSLDRVEPQHF.

V usage is TRBV6-2 or TRBV6-3 and J usage is TRBJ1-2, with a tentative D call TRBD1 (6 bases). The CDR3 runs 15 residues. Germline CDR1 MNHEY, CDR2 SVGEGT. Trimming took 2 bases from V and 4 from J, leaving 14 bases between them. In DNA, the CDR3 is TGTGCCAGCAGTTACGGCAGGGCGGACAGCTATGGCTACACCTTC. It codes for CASSYGRADSYGYTF.

The V call is TRBV5-1, the J call TRBJ1-2; D is possibly TRBD1 (6 bases). V was clipped by 5 bases and J by 0 bases, with 29 bases between them. The CDR3 totals 20 residues. Per germline, CDR1 SGHRS and CDR2 YFSETQ. Here the CDR3 reads CASRAPATGSDRSANYGYTF. Written as DNA, the CDR3 is TGCGCCAGCAGAGCCCCCGCGACAGGTTCCGATAGGTCGGCTAACTATGGCTACACCTTC.

The V call is TRBV6-5, the J call TRBJ1-4; D perhaps matches TRBD1 (6 bases). V was cut by 2 bases and J by 8 bases, with 9 bases left in between. Germline CDR1 and CDR2: MNHEY and SVGAGI. The CDR3 spans 13 residues. The CDR3 region is CASSYRGKEKLFF. The CDR3 nucleotides are TGTGCCAGCAGTTACAGGGGGAAGGAAAAACTGTTTTTT.

This clone has only one observation. The rearrangement joins TRBV4-3 to TRBJ1-6; D gene unclear. V was clipped by 1 base and J by 7 bases, with 8 bases between them. Germline V lookup: CDR1 LGHNA, CDR2 YSLEER. The CDR3 covers 14 residues. The CDR3 nucleotides read TGCGCCAGCAGCCAAGGTGCGGCCAATTCACCCCTCCACTTT. Protein: CASSQGAANSPLHF.

The rearrangement links TRBV9 to TRBJ2-1; D not resolved. Trimming took off 5 bases at V and 1 base at J, with 10 bases between the two ends. Germline V gene lookup returns CDR1 SGDLS and CDR2 YYNGEE. CDR3 length: 14 amino acids. This CDR3 reads CASSASLSYNEQFF. CDR3 nucleotides: TGTGCCAGCAGTGCCTCCCTATCCTACAATGAGCAGTTCTTC.

The chain employs TRBV7-2 and TRBJ2-1, with TRBD2 identical over 7 bases. J was trimmed by 10 bases and V by 5 bases; bases with no gene match: 14. The germline gives CDR1 SGHTA, CDR2 FQGNSA. CDR3 length equals 15 residues. The CDR3 DNA is TGTGCCAGCAGCCGCCGGACTAGTGGGGTTGGCGAGCAGTTCTTC. Its protein is CASSRRTSGVGEQFF.

CDR3 sequence reads: CASSPLAGMGEQYF. The DNA for the CDR3 is TGTGCCAGCAGCCCACTAGCGGGAATGGGCGAGCAGTACTTC. The chain links TRBV6-6 to TRBJ2-7, with 10 bases matching TRBD2. The CDR3 sequence is 14 residues long. J lost 6 bases, V lost 6 bases, and 8 bases had no gene match. Germline-derived CDR1 and CDR2 are MNHNY and SVGAGI (reference sequence).

Here the CDR3 reads CASSAQGGGYTF. In nucleotides, the CDR3 is TGTGCCAGCAGCGCTCAGGGGGGCGGCTACACCTTC. This chain uses TRBV9 with TRBJ1-2; 7 bases fit TRBD1. Germline V gene data show CDR1 as SGDLS and CDR2 as YYNGEE. The junction had 4 bases not matched to a gene; V was cut back by 3 bases and J by 8 bases. The CDR3 length is 12 residues.

The gene calls are TRBV4-3 and TRBJ2-1; perhaps TRBD1 as D (6 bases). Per the germline V gene, CDR1 is LGHNA and CDR2 is YSLEER. The CDR3 runs to 11 residues. Trimming took 1 base from V and 14 from J, leaving 9 bases between them. The CDR3 loop is CASSQAGVKFF. The DNA of the CDR3 is TGCGCCAGCAGCCAAGCAGGGGTGAAGTTCTTC.

This chain joins TRBV15 and TRBJ1-5; perhaps TRBD1 as D (5 bases). CDR1 is LNHNV, CDR2 YYDKDF, per germline (reference sequence). The V and J ends lost 0 bases and 2 bases respectively, with 11 bases between them. This CDR3 contains 16 residues. The CDR3 spells CATSRDRVRGNQPQHF. Written as DNA, the CDR3 is TGTGCCACCAGCAGAGATCGGGTCAGGGGCAATCAGCCCCAGCATTTT.